This TCR beta chain was obtained from a study of blood T cell repertoires in COVID-19. For the study at large: Material from acute and convalescent COVID-19 was sourced from the United States, Italy and Spain. From T cells, B-cell-depleted T cells, or PBMCs came the material, which was cDNA or gDNA.

V was clipped by 6 bases and J by 5 bases; unmatched bases: 11. CDR1 and CDR2 (germline): SGHVS, FNYEAQ. This CDR3 is built from 16 residues. Clones were read by immunoSEQ multiplex PCR, and TCRdb kept only the in-frame ones, dropping some. Of about 140,000 clones listed, about 87% were seen once; the top ten hold 2.5% to 3%. The source of this sequence is a human donor with COVID-19, enrolled during active disease. The donor label of this sample is uncertain. The chain links TRBV7-6 to TRBJ2-2, with 8 bases identical to TRBD1. The sequencing sample was made of peripheral blood. CDR3 bases: TGTGCCAGCAGACGAAATCAGGGGGCAAATACCGGGGAGCTGTTTTTT. It encodes CASRRNQGANTGELFF. Variable domain in full (rest from reference TRBV7-6 and TRBJ2-2): GAGVSQSPRYKVTKRGQDVALRCDPISGHVSLYWYRQALGQGPEFLTYFNYEAQQDKSGLPNDRFSAERPEGSISTLTIQRTEQRDSAMYRCASRRNQGANTGELFFGEGSRLTVL.